This TCR beta chain appears in the sequencing data of a study of T cells after posttransplantation cyclophosphamide (dated by TCRdb to the mid-2010s). Regarding the research as a whole: T cell repertoire reconstitution was tracked by TRB sequencing after myeloablative bone marrow transplantation in which posttransplantation cyclophosphamide was used as GVHD prophylaxis. Samples from roughly 32 PTCy-treated patients, along with samples from 15 to 20 of their related bone marrow donors, underwent antigen receptor sequencing. Blood from all 35 or so PTCy patients who had 1-year posttransplant specimens underwent TRB sequencing. Up to 3 additional blood samples from 2 to 5.2 years after transplant were also TRB-sequenced in 3 patients, as was pretransplant blood from several patients. Because TRA and TRB clonality correlated tightly in several samples, later TCR analyses were limited to TRB. Public TRB sequences were searched against a database of over 3,000 sequences associated with responses to pathogens, tumor antigens, self-antigens and alloantigens. Results and caveats for the whole study, not just this receptor: The TRB repertoires of T cells infiltrating skin or GI tract showed only limited overlap with the TRB repertoires of T cells in blood. Across the approximately 42 patients, TRB clonality was highly associated with recipient CMV seropositivity and CMV reactivation, and diversity with PTCy was similar to that in the CNI/methotrexate controls. Donor-recipient similarity was low at 1-2 months but rose over the first year, and later blood repertoires were often dominated by donor CD8+ memory clones.

This clone was counted ten times or more. What antigen it recognizes has not been identified. The input lacks base qualities; no much larger clone sits a single base away. Genomic DNA was the input for TRB sequencing, which was run either with the immunoSEQ assay at survey resolution or with the hsTCRB kit. The paper's processing steps were these. The immunoSEQ software handled the initial read processing, while the LymphoSeq R package was used for the repertoire analyses. Clonality was calculated as 1 minus normalized Shannon entropy, and the Gini coefficient was also calculated for each TRB dataset. Phenotypes of unsorted samples were inferred by mapping TRB sequences from sorted subsets of the recipient or donor onto the same recipient's unsorted samples. TCRdb limited this immuneACCESS table to in-frame rearrangements with V and J called. A share of clones is missing; checked studies link under half to unresolved V genes, and the rest is unexplained. V and J calls and clone size are those listed in that table; D and trimming were worked out from the DNA. In this sample, approximately 2,100 clones appear, none counted once only. The ten largest clonotypes hold around 20% of the sample.

The treatment or condition tag for this specimen amounts to: high-dose cyclophosphamide on days +3 and +4 as single-agent GVHD prophylaxis. Busulfan and fludarabine conditioning, a related or unrelated marrow graft, and cyclophosphamide on days +3 and +4 were given to PTCy patients. PTCy-treated patients were drawn from a prospective multi-institutional clinical trial. Mononuclear cells from peripheral blood and bone marrow were separated by Ficoll-Hypaque density centrifugation and then cryopreserved. Cut back by 1 base and 4 bases, the V and J ends lie 14 bases apart. CDR1 and CDR2 were assigned from the germline V gene as SGHAT and FQNNGV. The CDR3 covers 16 residues, taking in both the cysteine and the phenylalanine. Just CDR3 DNA is preserved here, 48 bases in frame from base 1.

The TCR originated in a female patient aged 60 to 70 who received an allogeneic stem cell transplant from a related donor and was CMV-positive. Because of the transplant, the T cells may be the graft donor's rather than the patient's own. This sequence uses TRBV11-2 and TRBJ2-1; TRBD1 is perhaps the D gene, given 6 matching bases. The sequenced sample was PBMCs, obtained 86 days after allogeneic stem cell transplant with posttransplant cyclophosphamide. The DNA sequence is TGTGCCAGCAGCTTAGGGGGTGAGGGGGATTACAATGAGCAGTTCTTC. This codes for CASSLGGEGDYNEQFF.